One sample yielded the 4 T cell receptor beta chains listed below, sequenced in a study of a mutant IDH1 vaccine in newly diagnosed glioma (dated by TCRdb to the early 2020s). The method was the immunoSEQ multiplex PCR assay. The table was pulled from immuneACCESS by TCRdb, which kept in-frame rearrangements only. Such tables lose some clones; where checked, under half of the loss comes from unresolved V genes, and the rest has no known cause. This sample comprises around 23,000 clones, approximately 81% of them detected only once. The leading ten clones occupy over 2.5% of the sample. The time point label here, explained by the study, means: week 47, end of study. Each vaccine dose, consisting of 300 ug of a 20-mer mutant IDH1 peptide in Montanide, was administered subcutaneously with topical imiquimod. Their antigens are not known. The sequenced sample was PBMCs, obtained from a glioma patient whose treatment included an IDH1 peptide vaccine. The receptors shown here come from a man aged 35-49 years with glioma.

The V call is TRBV11-3, the J call TRBJ2-2; a possible D gene is TRBD2 (6 bases). This CDR3 region has 16 residues. Germline CDR1 is SGHNT and CDR2 is YENEEA. The germline V and J ends were trimmed by 1 base and 4 bases, with 13 bases remaining between them. CDR3 nucleotide sequence: TGTGCCAGCAGCTTAGTGGCGGGGCATGGCACCGGGGAGCTGTTTTTT. The encoded protein is CASSLVAGHGTGELFF.

The chain uses TRBV18 and TRBJ1-4; no firm D call. The ends were cut back, 1 base at V and 2 bases at J, with 2 bases in the middle. Germline-derived CDR1 and CDR2 are KGHSH and LQKENI. The CDR3 is made up of 13 amino acids. In DNA form, the CDR3 reads TGTGCCAGCTCACCACGGACTAATGAAAAACTGTTTTTT. Protein product: CASSPRTNEKLFF. Together with reference TRBV18 and TRBJ1-4, the CDR3 gives the full variable domain: NAGVMQNPRHLVRRRGQEARLRCSPMKGHSHVYWYRQLPEEGLKFMVYLQKENIIDESGMPKERFSAEFPKEGPSILRIQQVVRGDSAAYFCASSPRTNEKLFFGSGTQLSVL.

Only a few counts were recorded for this clone. The chain recombines TRBV19 with TRBJ1-1; the match to TRBD1 covers 9 bases. The J segment lost 0 bases and the V segment lost 4 bases, leaving 6 bases of the junction unmatched. Looked up from germline, CDR1 is LNHDA and CDR2 is SQIVND (reference sequence). The length of the CDR3 is 16 residues. Here the CDR3 DNA reads TGTGCCAGTAGTACCGGACAGGGGTTCATGAACACTGAAGCTTTCTTT. It yields the protein CASSTGQGFMNTEAFF.

J is TRBJ1-5 and V is TRBV18; D may be TRBD1 (5 bases). CDR1 and CDR2 from the germline V gene are KGHSH and LQKENI. With 5 bases removed from V and 0 bases from J, the gap between germline ends came to 11 bases. The CDR3 runs 15 residues. CDR3 nucleotide sequence: TGTGCCAGCTCATCTGACAGTTATAGCAATCAGCCCCAGCATTTT. Protein product: CASSSDSYSNQPQHF.